This T cell receptor beta chain appears in the sequencing data of a study of T-cell memory formation after mild COVID-19. Whole-study findings and limits: Chiefly within CM and EM were the contracting CD4+ clones; CD8+ ones were within EMRA. Pre-infection memory showed some responding clones, and this suggested that cross-reactive memory joined.

In its sample, this clonotype was seen a few times. Its antigen is not identified. TCRdb itself ran the 5' RACE reads through MiXCR, one entry per CDR3 protein. The table has around 320,000 distinct CDR3 sequences, around an eighth seen once. This CDR3 spans 15 amino acids. Germline V gene data show CDR1 as DFQATT and CDR2 as SNEGSKA (reference sequence). V was clipped by 7 bases and J by 0 bases; unmatched bases: 9. Source material: PBMCs or a T cell subset sorted from them (not recorded which). This TCR derives from a man in his late teens or twenties who had mild COVID-19 (a few samples of this study predate the infection). Cell type and time point are not known. The rearrangement uses TRBV20-1 and TRBJ2-3; 8 positions match TRBD2. CDR3 nucleotide sequence: TGCAGTGGCAAGTCAACTAGCGGTAGCACAGATACGCAGTATTTT. This encodes CSGKSTSGSTDTQYF.